These 15 T cell receptor beta chains originate from one sample sequenced in a study of T cell clonotyping in hematopoietic cell transplantation. The data were produced by immunoSEQ multiplex PCR, yet TCRdb's version contains in-frame clones alone and is incomplete. The data hold around 5,900 clones, with 70% to 90% observed a single time. Time point: recipient sample about 28 days before transplant, after cytoreduction. The sample in question was peripheral blood mononuclear cells, obtained before stem cell transplant. These receptors were obtained from a woman aged 45-60 years with acute myeloid leukemia. Some clones in this sample may be carry-over from other donors' samples.

The rearrangement links TRBV5-1 to TRBJ1-4; weak D call: TRBD1 (5 bases). The germline V gene encodes CDR1 SGHRS and CDR2 YFSETQ. The V and J ends lost 3 bases and 4 bases respectively, with 10 bases between them. There are 14 residues in the CDR3. The CDR3 sequence is CASSSGDYNEKLFF. The CDR3 DNA is TGCGCCAGCAGCTCGGGGGATTATAATGAAAAACTGTTTTTT.

The rearrangement joins TRBV4-1 to TRBJ2-1, with 7 bases fitting TRBD1. The CDR3 is made up of 15 amino acids. Germline V lookup: CDR1 MGHRA, CDR2 YSYEKL. Losses at the gene ends were 5 bases for V and 6 bases for J; bases not matched to a gene: 10. This CDR3 reads CASSSRDSRPNEQFF. Written as DNA, the CDR3 is TGCGCCAGCAGCTCCCGGGACAGCCGCCCCAATGAGCAGTTCTTC.

The chain joins TRBV2 to TRBJ1-5, with TRBD1 matching 7 bases. The CDR3 loop spans 14 amino acids. CDR1 and CDR2 (germline): SNHLY, FYNNEI. With V trimmed by 6 bases and J by 0 bases, 2 bases remained unmatched. The CDR3 reads CASRGQTSNQPQHF. The CDR3 nucleotides read TGTGCCAGCAGGGGACAGACTAGCAATCAGCCCCAGCATTTT.

This clone ranks as large. Other DNA sequences of this sample code for an identical CDR3. The rearrangement links TRBV27 to TRBJ2-5; TRBD2 agrees at 13 bases. The CDR3 contains 16 residues. Per the germline V gene, CDR1 is MNHEY and CDR2 is SMNVEV (reference sequence). J lost 5 bases, V lost 5 bases, and 8 bases had no gene match. CDR3 protein: CASSQGLAGLEETQYF. CDR3 nucleotide sequence: TGTGCCAGCAGTCAGGGACTAGCGGGACTAGAGGAGACCCAGTACTTC.

CDR3 sequence: CASSFAGDTDTQYF. The CDR3 DNA reads as TGTGCCAGCAGCTTTGCGGGGGATACAGATACGCAGTATTTT. This chain links TRBV5-4 with TRBJ2-3; 7 nucleotides align to TRBD2. The germline V gene encodes CDR1 SGHNT and CDR2 YYREEE (reference sequence). The CDR3 consists of 14 residues. J gave up 3 bases and V 2 bases, and 3 bases lay outside the gene matches. The full variable domain, completed using reference TRBV5-4 and TRBJ2-3, is ETGVTQSPTHLIKTRGQQVTLRCSSQSGHNTVSWYQQALGQGPQFIFQYYREEENGRGNFPPRFSGLQFPNYSSELNVNALELDDSALYLCASSFAGDTDTQYFGPGTRLTVL.

The chain combines TRBV19 with TRBJ2-7, with a tentative D call TRBD2 (5 bases). Germline V gene sequence: CDR1 LNHDA, CDR2 SQIVND (reference sequence). The CDR3 sequence is 14 residues long. The V gene lost 1 base and the J gene lost 0 bases, with 7 bases spanning the gap. The CDR3 sequence: CASSIVGSSYEQYF. The CDR3 DNA sequence: TGTGCCAGTAGTATAGTGGGGAGCTCCTACGAGCAGTACTTC.

The chain couples TRBV27 to TRBJ1-4; D is undetermined. Germline-derived CDR1 and CDR2 are MNHEY and SMNVEV (reference sequence). The CDR3 contains 13 residues. Between the trimmed V and J ends, which lost 3 bases and 6 bases, there was a span of 8 bases. DNA for the CDR3: TGTGCCAGCAGTTTCTCGGGGTATGAAAAACTGTTTTTT. Translation: CASSFSGYEKLFF.

This clone was picked up a small number of times. The CDR3 sequence: CASSYGVGAYEQYF. Written as DNA, the CDR3 is TGTGCCAGCAGCTATGGGGTAGGGGCCTACGAGCAGTACTTC. The chain combines TRBV7-2 with TRBJ2-7, with D perhaps matching TRBD1 (5 bases). The CDR3 extends over 14 amino acids. V gave up 4 bases and J gave up 2 bases, with 12 bases separating them. CDR1 is SGHTA and CDR2 is FQGNSA in the germline V gene.

The genes are TRBV4-1 and TRBJ1-2; 10 bases line up with TRBD1. The germline V gene encodes CDR1 MGHRA and CDR2 YSYEKL. Trimming at V came to 0 bases and at J to 7 bases, leaving 5 bases not matched to a gene. This CDR3 has 15 residues. The CDR3 is CASSQEATGGSGYTF. CDR3 sequence (DNA): TGCGCCAGCAGCCAAGAAGCGACAGGGGGCTCTGGCTACACCTTC.

This clone has just a few counts. The genes are TRBV6-4 and TRBJ2-2; no reliable D call. This CDR3 has 13 residues. CDR1 and CDR2 from the germline V gene are MRHNA and SNTAGT. Trimming pared 8 bases from V and 0 bases from J, leaving 7 bases between. The CDR3 nucleotides are TGTGCCAGCCAATCCTCGAACACCGGGGAGCTGTTTTTT. This encodes CASQSSNTGELFF.

This clone occurred a few times. Different DNA sequences within this sample yield the same CDR3. The chain joins TRBV11-2 to TRBJ2-1; D possibly corresponds to TRBD2 (6 bases). CDR3 length equals 14 residues. The V and J ends lost 0 bases and 7 bases respectively, with 10 bases between them. CDR1 is SGHAT and CDR2 is FQNNGV in the germline V gene. The CDR3 sequence is CASSLDRRGNEQFF. CDR3 nucleotides: TGTGCCAGCAGCTTAGATCGACGGGGGAATGAGCAGTTCTTC.

This clone was observed a handful of times. The chain combines TRBV5-5 with TRBJ1-1; D ambiguous. V lost 2 bases and J lost 4, with 12 bases in between. Germline CDR1 SGHKS, CDR2 YYEKEE (reference sequence). The CDR3 spans 14 residues. The CDR3 sequence is CASSLFEGATEAFF. The CDR3 nucleotides are TGTGCCAGCAGCTTATTCGAGGGAGCCACTGAAGCTTTCTTT. Using reference TRBV5-5 and TRBJ1-1 for the parts outside the CDR3, the full variable domain is DAGVTQSPTHLIKTRGQQVTLRCSPISGHKSVSWYQQVLGQGPQFIFQYYEKEERGRGNFPDRFSARQFPNYSSELNVNALLLGDSALYLCASSLFEGATEAFFGQGTRLTVV.

The chain has TRBV30 and TRBJ1-5; D not resolved. The V gene's germline CDR1 is GTSNPN and CDR2 SVGIG (reference sequence). Trimming removed 0 bases from V and 7 bases from J, with 13 bases in between. CDR3 size: 14 residues. In DNA, the CDR3 is TGTGCCTGGAGTGTAGGGTCCTTGAGGCAGCCCCAGCATTTT. This gives the protein CAWSVGSLRQPQHF.

V usage is TRBV29-1 and J usage is TRBJ1-1, with no clear D. V lost 4 bases to trimming and J lost 1 base, with 19 bases between them. The germline V gene encodes CDR1 SQVTM and CDR2 ANQGSEA. The CDR3 is 16 amino acids. The CDR3 protein is CSVGWASLASNTEAFF. CDR3 nucleotide sequence: TGCAGCGTTGGTTGGGCCAGCTTAGCCTCGAACACTGAAGCTTTCTTT.

This sequence joins TRBV7-2 and TRBJ1-1; no clear D. The CDR3 is made up of 15 amino acids. V lost 1 base and J 0 bases, leaving 9 bases between the germline ends. Germline V gene sequence: CDR1 SGHTA, CDR2 FQGNSA. CDR3 residues: CASSLGAQVNTEAFF. CDR3 sequence (DNA): TGTGCCAGCAGCTTAGGCGCGCAGGTGAACACTGAAGCTTTCTTT.